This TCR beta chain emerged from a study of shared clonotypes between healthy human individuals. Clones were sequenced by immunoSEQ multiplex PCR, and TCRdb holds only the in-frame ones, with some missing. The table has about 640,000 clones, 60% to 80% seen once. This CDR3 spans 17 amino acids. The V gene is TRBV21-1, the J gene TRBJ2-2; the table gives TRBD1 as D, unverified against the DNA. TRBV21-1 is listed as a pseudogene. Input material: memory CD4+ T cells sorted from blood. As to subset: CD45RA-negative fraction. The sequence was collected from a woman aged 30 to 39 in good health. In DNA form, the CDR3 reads TGTGCCAGCAGCAAAGCCAGGGACAGGGATATCACCGGGGAGCTGTTTTTT. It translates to CASSKARDRDITGELFF.